Judged by abundance, the clone carrying this T cell receptor (beta chain) is medium-sized. The antigen remains unidentified. At one boundary the junction diverges from the germline segment, which might be a read error. The sample belongs to a study of liver allograft versus peripheral blood T cells. Study as a whole: Blood and transplanted-liver T cell receptor repertoires from recipients were compared.

Each CDR3 protein gets one entry after TCRdb re-called the reads with MiXCR. The data contain roughly 1,200 distinct CDR3 sequences, roughly 15% of them seen just once; the ten biggest clones take up approximately 19%. The CDR3 runs to 14 residues. Germline lookup yields CDR1 MNHNY and CDR2 SVGAGI (reference sequence). Study results and caveats: Intra-allograft T cell receptor repertoires in the liver reportedly differed from peripheral blood repertoires.

The receptor was derived from a human patient who had a liver transplant. The graft donor may have given rise to some T cells. The rearrangement joins TRBV6-6 to TRBJ1-5, with 7 bases fitting TRBD1. CDR3 DNA sequence: TGTGTCAGCCTCCAGGGGGGACGGGAGCAGCCCCAGCATTTT. This sequence encodes CVSLQGGREQPQHF.